This T cell receptor beta chain was sequenced for a study of cytomegalovirus exposure and HLA in healthy donors. The CDR3 length is 14 residues. The germline gives CDR1 LNHDA, CDR2 SQIVND (reference sequence). The germline V and J ends were trimmed by 9 bases and 2 bases, with 16 bases remaining between them. The PCR made use of 60 Vbeta and 13 Jbeta primers. Libraries were prepared by immunoSEQ multiplex PCR; TCRdb keeps only in-frame clonotypes and omits some of them. The sample lists tens of thousands of clones; around 78% were seen once. This TCR was sampled from a man aged 25 to 40 in good health and CMV-seronegative. This sequence joins TRBV19 and TRBJ2-5, with D perhaps matching TRBD2 (5 bases). Input material: PBMCs. The CDR3 nucleotides read TGTGCCAGCACGGGGAGTGGCGGACAAGAGACCCAGTACTTC. This translates into CASTGSGGQETQYF.